Described below is a single T cell receptor beta chain sequence and its context. This sample stems from a study of blood T cell repertoires in COVID-19. Across the study: The samples span acute and convalescent COVID-19 from the United States, Italy and Spain. T cells, B-cell-depleted T cells, or PBMCs supplied cDNA or gDNA.

Germline CDR1 SEHNR, CDR2 FQNEAQ (reference sequence). Germline trimming cut 6 bases from V and 0 bases from J; bases unmatched to any gene: 7. This CDR3 has 15 amino acids. Authors' analysis steps: Reference gene primer amplification yielded estimated nucleated cell counts. Profiling relied on immunoSEQ multiplex PCR, and the TCRdb table lists in-frame clones only, not all of them. That table supplies the V and J calls and clone size; D and trimming were determined from the DNA. The sample shows about 160,000 clones, roughly 88% of them seen only once. The chain links TRBV7-9 to TRBJ1-1; 7 nucleotides match TRBD1. Sequencing used peripheral blood. The sequence was collected from a woman of 80 years or more with active or convalescent COVID-19. CDR3 sequence (DNA): TGTGCCAGCAGTCCAGGGGGAAGTATGAACACTGAAGCTTTCTTT. Translation: CASSPGGSMNTEAFF.